The clone carrying this T cell receptor beta chain was observed at least ten times. What it binds is not known. Two sampling time points were used, and around 6 milliliters of peripheral blood were drawn at each. This sample was taken from a study of prognosis after radiotherapy for stage I lung cancer. Study-wide results and caveats: Metastatic and non-metastatic patients reportedly diverged in TRBV and TRBJ gene usage. Among patients who developed distant metastases, Shannon entropy after stereotactic body radiation therapy was lower.

In germline, CDR1 is GTSNPN, CDR2 SVGIG (reference sequence). Trimming removed 2 bases from V and 9 bases from J; junction bases left unmatched: 11. This CDR3 has 16 residues. From genomic DNA, two-round multiplex PCR was used to amplify TCR beta CDR3. First-round PCR amplification was performed with primers specific to each TRBV and TRBJ gene. One entry per CDR3 protein, called by TCRdb with MiXCR from the multiplex PCR reads. The sample consists of tens of thousands of distinct CDR3 sequences, about 41% of them appearing once. The chain uses TRBV30 and TRBJ1-6; 9 bases map to TRBD1. This sequence originates from a donor at least 50 years old with non-small cell lung cancer. The source material was PBMCs, sampled before or after stereotactic body radiation therapy (not recorded which). The CDR3 spells CAWSTARGTGSSPLHF. The CDR3 DNA reads TGTGCCTGGAGTACAGCCCGGGGGACAGGGTCTTCACCCCTCCACTTT.